Listed here are 21 T cell receptor beta chains from one sample, sequenced in a study of cytomegalovirus exposure and HLA in healthy donors (TCRdb year 2017). Library construction relied on the immunoSEQ multiplex PCR assay. For the multiplex PCR, a mixture combining 60 forward primers for TCR Vbeta segments and 13 reverse primers for TCR Jbeta segments was used. In TCRdb, the immuneACCESS table is reduced to in-frame sequences with V and J assigned. These tables do not hold every clone; where another copy was compared, an unresolved V gene accounts for under half, and the others remain unexplained. In this sample the table shows 150,000 to 160,000 clones, approximately 86% of which occur a single time. Jointly, the top ten make up under 8% of the sample. Sequences were obtained from PBMCs. These receptors came from a woman between 45 and 60 years old in good health and CMV-seropositive.

The chain combines TRBV7-2 with TRBJ1-1; maybe TRBD1 (5 bases). Germline assignment: CDR1 SGHTA and CDR2 FQGNSA. The V gene lost 0 bases and the J gene lost 4 bases, with 9 bases spanning the gap. The CDR3 totals 14 residues. CDR3 sequence: CASSLAAGGTEAFF. The CDR3 DNA reads as TGTGCCAGCAGCTTAGCGGCGGGGGGCACTGAAGCTTTCTTT.

The J gene is TRBJ2-1, the V gene TRBV7-2; the match to TRBD2 covers 12 bases. The germline V gene has CDR1 SGHTA and CDR2 FQGNSA. V lost 1 base, J lost 7 bases, and 8 bases stayed unmatched. The CDR3 is 17 amino acids. DNA for the CDR3: TGTGCCAGCAGCTTAGAGGCTAGCGGGGGGGCCTGGAATGAGCAGTTCTTC. Protein sequence: CASSLEASGGAWNEQFF.

This clone turned up a few times. V is TRBV7-2 and J is TRBJ1-2; 9 bases are a match to TRBD1. The CDR3 covers 14 residues. In germline, CDR1 is SGHTA, CDR2 FQGNSA. Losses at the gene ends were 5 bases for V and 7 bases for J; bases not matched to a gene: 8. The CDR3 here is CASSVRTGDLGYTF. The CDR3 DNA follows: TGTGCCAGCAGCGTACGGACAGGGGATCTTGGCTACACCTTC.

This chain links TRBV6-6 with TRBJ2-1, with 9 bases lining up with TRBD2. The CDR3 totals 14 residues. Germline V CDR1 and CDR2: MNHNY, SVGAGI (reference sequence). Unmatched junction bases numbered 6, after V lost 7 bases and J lost 5 bases. CDR3 in DNA: TGTGCCAGCAACCTAGCGGGGATACACAATGAGCAGTTCTTC. This sequence encodes CASNLAGIHNEQFF.

This rearrangement joins TRBV10-2 to TRBJ1-5; D uncertain. V was cut by 2 bases and J by 4 bases, with 9 bases left in between. The CDR3 totals 14 residues. Germline CDR1 and CDR2: WSHSY and SAAADI. The CDR3 region has the DNA TGCGCCAGCAGTGAGCGAGGTTTAAATCAGCCCCAGCATTTT. Amino acids: CASSERGLNQPQHF.

This chain links TRBV29-1 with TRBJ2-2; TRBD1 matches 8 bases. The CDR3 consists of 15 residues. Germline CDR1 is SQVTM and CDR2 is ANQGSEA. V lost 1 base and J lost 5; bases outside the gene matches: 6. For the CDR3, the DNA is TGCAGCGTTGAAGGTTCCGGGACAGGAACCGGGGAGCTGTTTTTT. This codes for CSVEGSGTGTGELFF.

This chain joins TRBV5-1 and TRBJ2-2; TRBD2 might be the D (5 bases). V gave up 4 bases and J gave up 1 base, with 17 bases separating them. The CDR3 extends over 17 amino acids. CDR1 SGHRS and CDR2 YFSETQ come from the germline V gene. The chain's CDR3 is CASSPGRVAGNTGELFF. DNA of the CDR3: TGCGCCAGCAGCCCGGGCAGAGTTGCGGGGAACACCGGGGAGCTGTTTTTT.

The CDR3 loop is CASSTRPDTQYF. CDR3 sequence (DNA): TGTGCCAGCAGCACTAGGCCGGATACGCAGTATTTT. The chain recombines TRBV7-8 with TRBJ2-3; D possibly corresponds to TRBD2 (5 bases). CDR1 and CDR2 from the germline V gene are SGHVS and FQNEAQ. CDR3 length equals 12 residues. The V end was cut by 5 bases, the J end by 6 bases, with 9 bases between. The complete variable domain, with remaining parts taken from reference TRBV7-8 and TRBJ2-3, reads GAGVSQSPRYKVAKRGQDVALRCDPISGHVSLFWYQQALGQGPEFLTYFQNEAQLDKSGLPSDRFFAERPEGSVSTLKIQRTQQEDSAVYLCASSTRPDTQYFGPGTRLTVL.

The chain uses TRBV10-2 and TRBJ1-1, with D unclear. Germline CDR1 and CDR2: WSHSY and SAAADI. The CDR3 is 13 amino acids. Trimming shortened V by 6 bases and J by 8 bases, and 16 bases separated the two germline ends. This CDR3 reads CASRSGAAREAFF. The CDR3 nucleotides are TGCGCCAGCAGGTCAGGAGCGGCAAGGGAAGCTTTCTTT.

The V gene is TRBV7-9, the J gene TRBJ1-1, with 9 bases lining up with TRBD1. J gave up 1 base and V 3 bases, and 6 bases lay outside the gene matches. Germline V gene sequence: CDR1 SEHNR, CDR2 FQNEAQ (reference sequence). This CDR3 has 16 residues. DNA for the CDR3: TGTGCCAGCAGCTTCTTCACAGGGGGCCGGAACACTGAAGCTTTCTTT. This translates into CASSFFTGGRNTEAFF.

As regards this clone: A junction end diverges from the germline sequence, so it may reflect a read error. The chain recombines TRBV11-2 with TRBJ2-1; a weak D match, TRBD1 (5 bases). This CDR3 has 17 residues. Germline V CDR1 and CDR2: SGHAT, FQNNGV. The CDR3 loop reads CASSLDMTPWGYNGQFF. The CDR3 nucleotides are TGTGCCAGCAGCTTAGATATGACCCCCTGGGGCTACAATGGGCAGTTCTTC.

The V call is TRBV2, the J call TRBJ1-2; 8 bases are a match to TRBD1. The CDR3 loop spans 11 amino acids. Looked up from germline, CDR1 is SNHLY and CDR2 is FYNNEI. The V gene end was trimmed by 9 bases and the J gene end by 3 bases; junction bases not matched to a gene: 0. CDR3 sequence: CARQGDYGYTF. DNA for the CDR3: TGTGCCAGACAGGGGGACTATGGCTACACCTTC.

This clone was recorded only once. The chain has TRBV13 and TRBJ1-6; D is perhaps TRBD1 (6 bases). The CDR3 loop spans 15 amino acids. The V and J ends lost 4 bases and 11 bases respectively, with 18 bases between them. Germline V gene lookup returns CDR1 PRHDT and CDR2 FYEKMQ (reference sequence). The CDR3 nucleotides are TGTGCCAGCAGCTCCCGGGACACCAGTCCAGCACCCCTCCACTTT. This gives the protein CASSSRDTSPAPLHF. The full variable domain, its missing parts supplied by reference TRBV13 and TRBJ1-6, is AAGVIQSPRHLIKEKRETATLKCYPIPRHDTVYWYQQGPGQDPQFLISFYEKMQSDKGSIPDRFSAQQFSDYHSELNMSSLELGDSALYFCASSSRDTSPAPLHFGNGTRLTVT.

This chain connects TRBV19 to TRBJ1-5, with 8 bases fitting TRBD1. The CDR3 contains 13 residues. Looked up from germline, CDR1 is LNHDA and CDR2 is SQIVND (reference sequence). V lost 9 bases and J lost 9; bases outside the gene matches: 10. The CDR3 nucleotides read TGTGCCAGCTCGACAGGGGACTTTAGGCCCCAGCATTTT. Amino acids: CASSTGDFRPQHF.

This rearrangement joins TRBV19 to TRBJ2-2; 8 nucleotides align to TRBD1. The V gene end was trimmed by 7 bases and the J gene end by 2 bases; junction bases not matched to a gene: 6. The CDR3 runs to 15 residues. The germline V gene has CDR1 LNHDA and CDR2 SQIVND (reference sequence). The DNA of the CDR3 is TGTGCCAGTAAAGGACAGGGCATTAACACCGGGGAGCTGTTTTTT. It is translated as CASKGQGINTGELFF.

This chain links TRBV5-1 with TRBJ1-2; D is ambiguous. From germline, CDR1 is SGHRS and CDR2 YFSETQ. The V end lost 4 bases, the J end lost 5 bases, and 15 bases lay between the germline ends. CDR3 length: 14 residues. The CDR3 DNA reads TGCGCCAGCAGCGAGACGGCCAGCGGGTATGGCTACACCTTC. Its protein is CASSETASGYGYTF.

This clone was counted once. This chain links TRBV19 with TRBJ1-5; tentatively, D is TRBD1 (6 bases). CDR3 length: 19 amino acids. Trimming removed 6 bases from V and 5 bases from J, with 29 bases in between. Germline assignment: CDR1 LNHDA and CDR2 SQIVND (reference sequence). The CDR3 DNA reads TGTGCCAGTAGCGAAGGGGGGGCAGGAGGGTTGTGGTGGGATCAGCCCCAGCATTTT. Protein sequence: CASSEGGAGGLWWDQPQHF.

The gene calls are TRBV11-2 and TRBJ2-7; 9 bases match TRBD1. The V and J ends lost 4 bases and 6 bases, in that order; junction bases with no gene match: 7. The CDR3 runs 14 residues. In germline, CDR1 is SGHAT, CDR2 FQNNGV. CDR3 sequence reads: CASSSGTGRFEQYF. CDR3 in DNA: TGTGCCAGCAGCTCCGGGACAGGGCGCTTCGAGCAGTACTTC.

The table lists this clone with a count of one. V and J are TRBV5-1 and TRBJ2-2, with D possibly being TRBD1 (6 bases). The germline CDR1 and CDR2 sequences are SGHRS and YFSETQ. The CDR3 is 15 amino acids. Trimming removed 4 bases at V and 1 base at J, with 11 bases between. The CDR3 spells CASSPDSWNTGELFF. The CDR3 region has the DNA TGCGCCAGCAGCCCGGACAGTTGGAACACCGGGGAGCTGTTTTTT.

The gene calls are TRBV10-3 and TRBJ1-3; TRBD1 might be the D (5 bases). CDR1 and CDR2 (germline): ENHRY, SYGVKD. The CDR3 has 18 residues. Trimming left V 2 bases short and J 0 bases short, with 17 bases between. The CDR3: CAISERSGFGSSGNTIYF. The CDR3 coding sequence is TGTGCCATCAGTGAGAGGTCAGGGTTCGGTAGCTCTGGAAACACCATATATTTT.

The V gene is TRBV7-9, the J gene TRBJ1-1; D is unclear. Germline V gene sequence: CDR1 SEHNR, CDR2 FQNEAQ (reference sequence). The V end was cut by 7 bases, the J end by 5 bases, with 8 bases between. CDR3 size: 11 residues. As DNA, the CDR3 is TGTGCCAGCACAATCGGGACTGAAGCTTTCTTT. Its translation: CASTIGTEAFF.